The TCR beta chain described here comes from a study of Graves' ophthalmopathy and Graves' hyperthyroidism. Stable hyperthyroidism was defined by absence of ophthalmopathy within 18 months of follow-up. RNA transcripts yielded amplified TCR beta CDR3 regions. Second-round multiplex PCR came after first-round RT-PCR with HTBI primers. TCRdb re-called the multiplex PCR reads through MiXCR, storing one row per CDR3 protein. The table shows about 620,000 distinct CDR3 sequences, with roughly 20% occurring only once. There are 16 residues in the CDR3. Looked up from germline, CDR1 is SGHAT and CDR2 is FQDESV (reference sequence). V was cut by 6 bases and J by 1 base, with 18 bases left in between. In this sample, this clonotype turned up many times.

The clonotype comes from a woman aged 18-29 years with stable Graves' hyperthyroidism. Some clones in this sample may be carry-over from other donors' samples. This chain joins TRBV11-1 and TRBJ1-1; D not resolved. Sequencing was carried out using peripheral blood. The CDR3 sequence is CASRPPIGDGNTEAFF. For the CDR3, the DNA is TGTGCCAGCAGGCCTCCAATTGGTGACGGGAACACTGAAGCTTTCTTT. Complete variable domain (other parts from reference TRBV11-1 and TRBJ1-1): EAEVAQSPRYKITEKSQAVAFWCDPISGHATLYWYRQILGQGPELLVQFQDESVVDDSQLPKDRFSAERLKGVDSTLKIQPAELGDSAMYLCASRPPIGDGNTEAFFGQGTRLTVV.